Presented here are 11 T cell receptor beta chains from one specimen sequenced in a study of T cells in Graves' hyperthyroidism and ophthalmopathy. Researchers took RNA transcripts and amplified the TCR beta CDR3 regions from them. Using the HTBI primer set, a first-round RT-PCR was run on the TCR CDR3. MiXCR, applied by TCRdb to the multiplex PCR reads, yields one record per CDR3 protein. The table records under 700,000 distinct CDR3 sequences, 46% of them present only once. Sample: peripheral blood or thyroid tissue (not recorded which). These receptors were obtained from a woman under 30 with Graves' hyperthyroidism.

Ten or more counts support this clonotype. At one end the junction does not follow the germline gene, possibly because of a read error. The CDR3 region has the DNA TGCGCCAGCAGCTTGCAGGATTATGGCTACACCTTC. Translated, it gives CASSLQDYGYTF. This chain connects TRBV7-2 to TRBJ1-2, with no clear D. Per germline, CDR1 SGHTA and CDR2 FQGNSA. The CDR3 spans 12 residues.

With regard to this clonotype: At one boundary the junction diverges from the germline segment, which might be a read error. This chain connects TRBV5-4 to TRBJ1-4; TRBD1 might be the D (6 bases). This CDR3 is built from 14 residues. In germline, CDR1 is SGHNT, CDR2 YYREEE (reference sequence). DNA for the CDR3: TGTGACAGCAGTGGGCCAGGGGAGGATGAAAAACTGTTTTTT. Translating it yields CDSSGPGEDEKLFF.

The V and J genes are TRBV7-6 and TRBJ1-2; unclear D gene. Trimming left V 4 bases short and J 6 bases short, with 12 bases between. CDR1 and CDR2 (germline): SGHVS, FNYEAQ. The CDR3 has 13 residues. CDR3 coding DNA: TGTGCCAGCAGCTCCATATCCCTAGATGGCTACACCTTC. It is translated as CASSSISLDGYTF.

The chain links TRBV6-5 to TRBJ2-7; 8 bases agree with TRBD2. With V trimmed by 3 bases and J by 3 bases, 4 bases remained unmatched. CDR3 length: 14 amino acids. The germline V gene encodes CDR1 MNHEY and CDR2 SVGAGI. The CDR3 bases are TGTGCCAGCAGTTATGGGACTAGGCGCTACGAGCAGTACTTC. Translated, it gives CASSYGTRRYEQYF.

This clonotype was detected ten times or more. V is TRBV7-9 and J is TRBJ2-5; 12 bases align to TRBD2. Losses at the gene ends were 3 bases for V and 2 bases for J; bases not matched to a gene: 4. Germline assignment: CDR1 SEHNR and CDR2 FQNEAQ (reference sequence). This CDR3 contains 16 residues. CDR3 protein: CASSFASGRAQETQYF. DNA of the CDR3: TGTGCCAGCAGCTTCGCTAGCGGGAGGGCGCAAGAGACCCAGTACTTC.

Concerning this clonotype: A read error is possible here, since a much larger clone lies one base away. The V gene is TRBV2, the J gene TRBJ1-1; D remains ambiguous. The CDR3 sequence is 11 residues long. Germline CDR1 and CDR2: SNHLY and FYNNEI. V lost 2 bases, J lost 11 bases, and 9 bases lay in between. The CDR3 loop is CASSERVSAFF. CDR3 DNA sequence: TGTGCCAGCAGTGAACGTGTTAGCGCTTTCTTT.

This chain uses TRBV7-9 with TRBJ2-7, with TRBD1 matching 9 bases. The CDR3 runs 14 residues. The germline V gene has CDR1 SEHNR and CDR2 FQNEAQ (reference sequence). With V trimmed by 0 bases and J by 5 bases, 2 bases remained unmatched. CDR3 in amino acids: CASSLAGQGHEQYF. CDR3 coding DNA: TGTGCCAGCAGCTTAGCGGGACAGGGTCACGAGCAGTACTTC.

This clonotype was seen at least ten times. The chain links TRBV5-6 to TRBJ1-1; TRBD1 aligns across 7 bases. J lost 7 bases, V lost 4 bases, and 4 bases had no gene match. The germline CDR1 and CDR2 sequences are SGHDT and YYEEEE. CDR3 length equals 12 residues. CDR3 sequence: CASSPRTGEAFF. The CDR3, as DNA: TGTGCCAGCAGCCCCCGGACAGGTGAAGCTTTCTTT.

This chain links TRBV20-1 with TRBJ1-3; 9 bases agree with TRBD1. CDR1 DFQATT and CDR2 SNEGSKA come from the germline V gene (reference sequence). V lost 5 bases, J lost 3 bases, and 5 bases stayed unmatched. This CDR3 spans 14 amino acids. In nucleotides, the CDR3 is TGCAGTGCTTCACAGGGGGCTAATGGAAACACCATATATTTT. This codes for CSASQGANGNTIYF.

The genes are TRBV7-8 and TRBJ2-1, with a tentative D call TRBD2 (6 bases). Trimming removed 2 bases at V and 9 bases at J, with 17 bases between. This CDR3 spans 15 amino acids. Germline V gene data show CDR1 as SGHVS and CDR2 as FQNEAQ. The CDR3: CASSLPTRMGGEQFF. DNA for the CDR3: TGTGCCAGCAGCTTACCGACTAGAATGGGGGGTGAGCAGTTCTTC.

The V call is TRBV29-1, the J call TRBJ2-5; 9 nucleotides align to TRBD1. This CDR3 has 13 amino acids. CDR1 and CDR2 from the germline V gene are SQVTM and ANQGSEA. DNA of the CDR3: TGCAGTCATACGGGACAGGGATCAGAGACCCAGTACTTC. Residues: CSHTGQGSETQYF.